This T cell receptor beta chain was profiled in a study of blood T cell repertoires in COVID-19. Each participant's cohort was designated according to participant-reported clinical history. The table came from immunoSEQ multiplex PCR; TCRdb's copy has only in-frame clones and leaves some out. This sample has 130,000 to 150,000 clones; roughly 90% occur once, and the top ten carry 1.2%. In this sample, this clone turned up once. Sequenced: PBMCs or T cells enriched from blood (not recorded which). The source of this sequence is a woman aged 30 to 39 with acute COVID-19.

CDR3 nucleotides: TGTGCCAGCAGCTGGCAAGGACAAATTCAAGAGACCCAGTACTTC. It yields the protein CASSWQGQIQETQYF. The J gene is TRBJ2-5, the V gene TRBV7-2, with D perhaps matching TRBD1 (5 bases). V dropped 4 bases and J dropped 2 bases, with 14 bases sitting between them. The germline CDR1 and CDR2 sequences are SGHTA and FQGNSA. The CDR3 is 15 residues long.